Below are 13 T cell receptor beta chains sequenced from a single sample in a study of identifying expanded T cells in peripheral blood. Sequencing was performed with immunoSEQ multiplex PCR; in TCRdb, only in-frame clones are kept and a portion is missing. The data hold some 81,000 clones, with approximately 84% observed a single time. Source material: blood. These receptors were taken from a person between 18 and 75 years old in good health.

The chain combines TRBV27 with TRBJ1-2; D is perhaps TRBD1 (6 bases). The germline V gene has CDR1 MNHEY and CDR2 SMNVEV (reference sequence). V lost 4 bases and J lost 7, with 19 bases in between. The CDR3 sequence is 15 residues long. In DNA, the CDR3 is TGTGCCAGCAGTTCGATCGGGGGCGAAGTGGGTGGCTACACCTTC. Its translation is CASSSIGGEVGGYTF.

This chain connects TRBV7-2 to TRBJ2-5; possibly TRBD2 for D (6 bases). The CDR3 is 14 amino acids. Germline V gives CDR1 SGHTA, CDR2 FQGNSA. Trimming cost V 5 bases and J 4 bases, with 14 bases left between them. The CDR3 sequence is CASSRDWISETQYF. Here the CDR3 DNA reads TGTGCCAGCAGCCGGGACTGGATATCAGAGACCCAGTACTTC.

This chain uses TRBV5-1 with TRBJ2-7; TRBD2 agrees at 7 bases. Germline assignment: CDR1 SGHRS and CDR2 YFSETQ. J was trimmed by 1 base and V by 2 bases; bases with no gene match: 3. This CDR3 region has 14 residues. Here the CDR3 reads CASSFGLDSYEQYF. CDR3 sequence (DNA): TGCGCCAGCAGCTTCGGACTAGATTCCTACGAGCAGTACTTC.

This rearrangement joins TRBV5-1 to TRBJ2-7, with D perhaps matching TRBD1 or TRBD2 (6 bases each). Germline CDR1 SGHRS, CDR2 YFSETQ. There are 15 residues in the CDR3. Trimming took off 1 base at V and 3 bases at J, with 14 bases between the two ends. The chain's CDR3 is CASSLNGGPFYEQYF. CDR3 DNA sequence: TGCGCCAGCAGCTTGAATGGGGGGCCCTTCTACGAGCAGTACTTC.

The gene calls are TRBV4-3 and TRBJ1-2, with D possibly being TRBD1 (6 bases). This CDR3 region has 15 residues. Trimming took 6 bases from V and 2 from J, leaving 16 bases between them. Germline CDR1 is LGHNA and CDR2 is YSLEER. CDR3 bases: TGCGCCAGCAGTATCACAAGTGGGGGCAACTATGGCTACACCTTC. Translated, it gives CASSITSGGNYGYTF.

This rearrangement joins TRBV2 to TRBJ2-5; 10 nucleotides line up with TRBD2. The ends lost 4 bases at V and 4 bases at J; junction bases unmatched: 9. Per germline, CDR1 SNHLY and CDR2 FYNNEI. The CDR3 covers 16 residues. As DNA, the CDR3 is TGTGCCAGCAGTGGGTACTCTAGCGGGAGACGAGAGACCCAGTACTTC. Its protein product is CASSGYSSGRRETQYF.

A few counts support this clone. The CDR3 is CASSQEGQGIDGYTF. As DNA, the CDR3 is TGTGCCAGCAGCCAAGAGGGACAGGGTATTGATGGCTACACCTTC. The V call is TRBV4-2, the J call TRBJ1-2; 9 bases line up with TRBD1. Germline trimming cut 0 bases from V and 6 bases from J; bases unmatched to any gene: 5. The V gene's germline CDR1 is LGHNA and CDR2 YNFKEQ. This CDR3 has 15 residues.

The V gene is TRBV10-3, the J gene TRBJ1-3, with 7 bases that match TRBD1. Trimming took 5 bases from V and 1 from J; bases not matched to a gene: 2. The CDR3 contains 14 residues. Germline-derived CDR1 and CDR2 are ENHRY and SYGVKD. The CDR3 DNA reads TGTGCCATCAGTCGGGACAGTTCTGGAAACACCATATATTTT. Encoded protein: CAISRDSSGNTIYF.

This clone occurred once. This chain connects TRBV11-3 to TRBJ2-7; 7 nucleotides align to TRBD2. The CDR3 runs 14 residues. The germline V gene has CDR1 SGHNT and CDR2 YENEEA. The V segment lost 6 bases and the J segment 6 bases; nucleotides outside the gene matches: 11. The CDR3 protein is CASSSPGSGVEQYF. CDR3 nucleotides: TGTGCCAGCAGTTCCCCGGGAAGCGGGGTCGAGCAGTACTTC.

The chain has TRBV5-6 and TRBJ1-5; the D gene is possibly TRBD1 (6 bases). Deletions cut 1 base from V and 6 bases from J, with 14 bases between. The CDR3 contains 15 residues. Germline V gene lookup returns CDR1 SGHDT and CDR2 YYEEEE. The CDR3 nucleotides are TGTGCCAGCAGCTTGTGGTCAGGGGCTCGTCAGCCCCAGCATTTT. Translating it yields CASSLWSGARQPQHF.

The chain links TRBV9 to TRBJ2-2; D is possibly TRBD2 (6 bases). V was trimmed by 1 base and J by 5 bases, leaving 15 bases between them. The germline CDR1 and CDR2 sequences are SGDLS and YYNGEE. The CDR3 has 16 residues. CDR3 residues: CASSVPGSGGTGELFF. Written as DNA, the CDR3 is TGTGCCAGCAGCGTACCCGGTAGCGGTGGTACCGGGGAGCTGTTTTTT.

About this clone itself: Distinct nucleotide sequences in the sample also encode this CDR3. The CDR3 is CASSYSVQGSGYTF. The CDR3 DNA sequence: TGTGCCAGCAGTTACAGCGTCCAGGGGTCTGGCTACACCTTC. The chain recombines TRBV6-5 with TRBJ1-2; TRBD1 might be the D (6 bases). The CDR3 spans 14 residues. V lost 2 bases and J lost 7, with 14 bases in between. CDR1 and CDR2 (germline): MNHEY, SVGAGI.

Only one count was recorded for this clone. The V gene is TRBV30, the J gene TRBJ2-7; 10 positions agree with TRBD2. The germline V gene encodes CDR1 GTSNPN and CDR2 SVGIG (reference sequence). The CDR3 is 13 residues long. V gave up 3 bases and J gave up 5 bases; unmatched junction bases: 4. DNA for the CDR3: TGTGCCTGGAGGTTAGCGGGAGGCAACGAGCAGTACTTC. Its translation is CAWRLAGGNEQYF.